This entry describes one T cell receptor (beta chain). V gave up 0 bases and J gave up 6 bases, with 10 bases separating them. The CDR3 spans 14 residues. Germline assignment: CDR1 SGHDT and CDR2 YYEEEE. The data stem from a study of blood T cell repertoires in COVID-19. This table comes from immunoSEQ multiplex PCR, and its TCRdb copy is limited to in-frame clones, with some not included. The table lists around 49,000 clones, roughly 90% of them singletons. The sequenced sample consisted of peripheral blood. The chain links TRBV5-6 to TRBJ1-5; D might be TRBD1 (6 bases). The clonotype was recovered from a human donor in a cohort sampled during active COVID-19. The CDR3 spells CASSLERGSQPQHF. The DNA for the CDR3 is TGTGCCAGCAGCTTGGAAAGGGGGAGTCAGCCCCAGCATTTT.